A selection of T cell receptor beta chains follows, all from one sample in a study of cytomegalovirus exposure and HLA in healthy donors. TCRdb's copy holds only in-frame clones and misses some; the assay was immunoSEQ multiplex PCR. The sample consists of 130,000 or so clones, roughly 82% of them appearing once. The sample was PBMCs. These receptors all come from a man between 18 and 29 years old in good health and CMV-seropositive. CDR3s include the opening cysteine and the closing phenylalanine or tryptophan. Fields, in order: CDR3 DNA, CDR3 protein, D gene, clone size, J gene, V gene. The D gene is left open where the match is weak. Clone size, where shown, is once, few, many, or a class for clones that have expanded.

TGTGCCAGCACAAGAGGGGGCAAGGGTGGCTACACCTTC CASTRGGKGGYTF TRBD1 NA TRBJ1-2 TRBV11-3
TGTGCCAGTAGTCTGAACAGGGGACAAGAGACCCAGTACTTC CASSLNRGQETQYF TRBD1 NA TRBJ2-5 TRBV19
TGTGCCAGTAGGCCTGCAGGGGGCTATGGCTACACCTTC CASRPAGGYGYTF TRBD1 NA TRBJ1-2 TRBV19
TGTGCCATCAGTGATGCTGACAGGGTCAATGAGCAGTTCTTC CAISDADRVNEQFF TRBD1 once TRBJ2-1 TRBV10-3
TGCAGTGCTGTCAGTAACTATGGCTACACCTTC CSAVSNYGYTF NA NA TRBJ1-2 TRBV20-1
TGTGCCAGCAGCGGGGGGGGTTCCGGGGAGCTGTTTTTT CASSGGGSGELFF TRBD2 NA TRBJ2-2 TRBV9
TGTGCCAGCTGGACTAGCGGGCTCCAAGAGACCCAGTACTTC CASWTSGLQETQYF TRBD2 NA TRBJ2-5 TRBV5-4
TGTGCCAGTAGTGGGGACAGGGGAAGAGTCAACACTGAAGCTTTCTTT CASSGDRGRVNTEAFF TRBD1 NA TRBJ1-1 TRBV19
TGCAGTGCTTTACAGGGAGAAGCTTTCTTT CSALQGEAFF NA few TRBJ1-1 TRBV20-1
TGCAGCGCCCGGGGGGTCTCCTTCTACGAGCAGTACTTC CSARGVSFYEQYF TRBD2 NA TRBJ2-7 TRBV29-1
TGTGCCTGGAGTGTACTGGGGGGGAGTGACACTGAAGCTTTCTTT CAWSVLGGSDTEAFF NA NA TRBJ1-1 TRBV30
TGCGCCAGCAGTCAATCGAATCGGGGTTCACCCCTCCACTTT CASSQSNRGSPLHF NA few TRBJ1-6 TRBV23-1
TGCAGCGTTGAAAAGCCGGGGAACACCGGGGAGCTGTTTTTT CSVEKPGNTGELFF NA few TRBJ2-2 TRBV29-1
TGCAGCGTTTTTTTCCCGGACAGGGGGACGGGAGCTTTCTTT CSVFFPDRGTGAFF TRBD1 NA TRBJ1-1 TRBV29-1
TGTGCCAGCAGTGAAGCGGTAGGGGGCTGGAATTCACCCCTCCACTTT CASSEAVGGWNSPLHF TRBD1 NA TRBJ1-6 TRBV6-1
TGCGCCAGCAGTGAGTCTAGCGGAGGAGACCCTAGCACAGATACGCAGTATTTT CASSESSGGDPSTDTQYF NA NA TRBJ2-3 TRBV10-1
TGCAGCGCCGGACAGGGGGCACTCTATGGCTACACCTTC CSAGQGALYGYTF TRBD1 NA TRBJ1-2 TRBV29-1
TGTGCCAGCAGCCACAGGGAGAACACTGAAGCTTTCTTT CASSHRENTEAFF NA NA TRBJ1-1 TRBV6-4
TGTGCCAGCAGGCAGGGGGGATACACAGATACGCAGTATTTT CASRQGGYTDTQYF NA NA TRBJ2-3 TRBV6-5
TGTGCCATCAGTGACCAGGCTGGTAGCTACGAGCAGTACTTC CAISDQAGSYEQYF NA few TRBJ2-7 TRBV10-3
TGTGCCAGCAGCCCGATGGACAGGGGGCGAAATAAGATGAACACTGAAGCTTTCTTT CASSPMDRGRNKMNTEAFF TRBD1 NA TRBJ1-1 TRBV5-5
TGTGCCAGCAGCTTGGTATGGCCAGTGAACACTGAAGCTTTCTTT CASSLVWPVNTEAFF NA NA TRBJ1-1 TRBV5-4
TGTGCCAGCGGACAGGCCAACACTGAAGCTTTCTTT CASGQANTEAFF TRBD1 NA TRBJ1-1 TRBV25-1
TGTGCCAGCAGCTTAGAAGAGGAGACCCAGTACTTC CASSLEEETQYF NA NA TRBJ2-5 TRBV11-2
TGTGCCAGCAGTGACGGCAGGGGCCTTACCAATGAGCAGTTCTTC CASSDGRGLTNEQFF NA NA TRBJ2-1 TRBV6-4
TGTGCCAGCAGCGTAGGGGAGGGGGGGTTGACAGATACGCAGTATTTT CASSVGEGGLTDTQYF NA once TRBJ2-3 TRBV9
TGTGCCAGCAGTGAAAGCAGGGCCTACGAGCAGTACTTC CASSESRAYEQYF NA few TRBJ2-7 TRBV6-1
TGTGCCAGCAGTCCAGACAGGGGATACACAGATACGCAGTATTTT CASSPDRGYTDTQYF TRBD1 NA TRBJ2-3 TRBV6-5
TGTGCCTGGAGTTGGGGTGGCGGGACCGTAGATACGCAGTATTTT CAWSWGGGTVDTQYF NA NA TRBJ2-3 TRBV30
TGTGCCAGTATTAAAGGAGGGGACAGACACACAGATACGCAGTATTTT CASIKGGDRHTDTQYF NA NA TRBJ2-3 TRBV19
TGTGCCAGCAGCTCTCCGGGACAGGGACGGGATGAGCAGTTCTTC CASSSPGQGRDEQFF TRBD1 NA TRBJ2-1 TRBV7-9
TGTGCCAGCAGCCCCGTAGCGGGAATCTTTCCCGGGGAGCTGTTTTTT CASSPVAGIFPGELFF TRBD2 NA TRBJ2-2 TRBV7-8
TGTGCCAGCAGCTTGGCTTACAGAACCTACGAGCAGTACTTC CASSLAYRTYEQYF NA NA TRBJ2-7 TRBV5-5
TGCAGCGTTGCCGGGGGGCGGAACACTGAAGCTTTCTTT CSVAGGRNTEAFF NA NA TRBJ1-1 TRBV29-1
TGTGCCAGCACTGAGGGAGAGAACACTGAAGCTTTCTTT CASTEGENTEAFF NA NA TRBJ1-1 TRBV2
TGCAGCGTTGACGATCGGGATGCAGGGGGCCCTAATGAAAAACTGTTTTTT CSVDDRDAGGPNEKLFF TRBD1 few TRBJ1-4 TRBV29-1
TGTGCCAGCTCACCCTCCGGGACAGGGGTAGGCTACACCTTC CASSPSGTGVGYTF TRBD1 NA TRBJ1-2 TRBV18
TGTGCCAGCAGCTTGGAGAGTTATTCACCCCTCCACTTT CASSLESYSPLHF NA few TRBJ1-6 TRBV7-9
TGTGCCAGCAGTTTACCAGGGCACACTGAAGCTTTCTTT CASSLPGHTEAFF NA NA TRBJ1-1 TRBV27
TGCGCCAGCAGCCAAGGACAGGGGGCAAGTCTTGTCTATGGCTACACCTTC CASSQGQGASLVYGYTF TRBD1 NA TRBJ1-2 TRBV4-1
TGTGCCAGCAGTGCACTCTCCTACGAGCAGTACTTC CASSALSYEQYF NA NA TRBJ2-7 TRBV25-1
TGTGCCAGCTCACCGACAGGGGCCGACGAGCAGTACTTC CASSPTGADEQYF TRBD1 NA TRBJ2-7 TRBV18
TGTGCCAGCAGTTACTCTGAGCAGGCCGGGGAGCTGTTTTTT CASSYSEQAGELFF NA NA TRBJ2-2 TRBV6-5
TGTGCCAGCAGCTCCGCGGCCGGCGGGGGCAATCAGCCCCAGCATTTT CASSSAAGGGNQPQHF NA few TRBJ1-5 TRBV5-6
TGTGCCAGCAGCCCCGGACAGGGAGAAACTGAAGCTTTCTTT CASSPGQGETEAFF TRBD1 NA TRBJ1-1 TRBV5-4
TGTGCCAGCACCCCTGCCGTGTTGGGCCACACTGAAGCTTTCTTT CASTPAVLGHTEAFF NA NA TRBJ1-1 TRBV7-3
TGTGCCAGCAGCGCATCTAGTCGGAGCTCCTACAATGAGCAGTTCTTC CASSASSRSSYNEQFF NA few TRBJ2-1 TRBV5-4
TGTGCCAGCAGTGTCCTGGGCGGGAGCTATGGCTACACCTTC CASSVLGGSYGYTF NA NA TRBJ1-2 TRBV2